The present T cell receptor (beta chain) was sequenced within a study of blood T cell repertoires in COVID-19. Study-wide background: The United States, Italy and Spain were the sources of the acute and convalescent COVID-19 samples. Sources were T cells, B-cell-depleted T cells, or PBMCs; the material itself was cDNA or gDNA.

As originally analysed: Counts of nucleated cells, estimated from reference gene primer amplification, were obtained. Clones were read by immunoSEQ multiplex PCR, and TCRdb kept only the in-frame ones, dropping some. V and J calls and clone size are copied from that table; D and trimming were computed from the DNA. The sample shows fewer than 50,000 clones, nearly 90% of them seen only once. The CDR3 runs to 12 residues. The germline V and J ends were trimmed by 4 bases and 6 bases, with 9 bases remaining between them. CDR1 and CDR2 (germline): MRHNA, SNTAGT. Sequenced material: peripheral blood. V is TRBV6-4 and J is TRBJ1-2; TRBD1 is a possible D gene (5 bases). The sequence came from a man between 60 and 70 years old with active or convalescent COVID-19. The CDR3 loop reads CASSATGHGYTF. In DNA, the CDR3 is TGTGCCAGCAGTGCTACAGGTCATGGCTACACCTTC.